This entry concerns a single T cell receptor (beta chain). The data are from a study of shared clonotypes between healthy human individuals. The study separated CD4+ cells into CD45RA+ naive and CD45RA-negative memory subsets. CDR1 MGHRA and CDR2 YSYEKL come from the germline V gene. CDR3 size: 14 residues. Trimming cost V 4 bases and J 3 bases, with 13 bases left between them. Assay used: immunoSEQ multiplex PCR; TCRdb lists only in-frame clones, some missing. The table has roughly 1,500,000 clones, roughly 98% seen once. This sequence was found in a young man in good health. Sequencing input: naive CD4+ T cells sorted from blood. Subset in this sample: CD45RA+ positively selected. The gene calls are TRBV4-1 and TRBJ2-7, with D perhaps matching TRBD2 (6 bases). CDR3 residues: CASSRSGGVYEQYF. The CDR3 DNA is TGCGCCAGCAGCCGCTCCGGCGGGGTCTACGAGCAGTACTTC.